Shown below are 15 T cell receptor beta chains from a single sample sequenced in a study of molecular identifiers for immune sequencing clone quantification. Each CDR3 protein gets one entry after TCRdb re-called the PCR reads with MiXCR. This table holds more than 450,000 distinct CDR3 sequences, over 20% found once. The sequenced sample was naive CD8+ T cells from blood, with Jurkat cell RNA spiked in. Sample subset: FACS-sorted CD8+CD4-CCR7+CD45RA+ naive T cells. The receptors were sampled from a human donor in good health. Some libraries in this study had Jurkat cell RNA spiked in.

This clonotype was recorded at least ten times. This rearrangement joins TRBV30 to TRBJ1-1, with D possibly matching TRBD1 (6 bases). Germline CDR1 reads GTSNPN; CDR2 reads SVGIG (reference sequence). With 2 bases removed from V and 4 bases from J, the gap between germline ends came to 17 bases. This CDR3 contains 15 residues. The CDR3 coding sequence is TGTGCCTGGAGTAGGGGGAGGGCTTCGGGCACTGAAGCTTTCTTT. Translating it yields CAWSRGRASGTEAFF.

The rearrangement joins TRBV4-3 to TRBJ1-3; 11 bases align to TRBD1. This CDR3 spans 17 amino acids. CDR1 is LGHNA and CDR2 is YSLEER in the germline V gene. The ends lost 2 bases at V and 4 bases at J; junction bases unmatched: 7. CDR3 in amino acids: CASSQWTGGNPGNTIYF. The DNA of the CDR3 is TGCGCCAGCAGCCAATGGACAGGGGGCAATCCCGGAAACACCATATATTTT.

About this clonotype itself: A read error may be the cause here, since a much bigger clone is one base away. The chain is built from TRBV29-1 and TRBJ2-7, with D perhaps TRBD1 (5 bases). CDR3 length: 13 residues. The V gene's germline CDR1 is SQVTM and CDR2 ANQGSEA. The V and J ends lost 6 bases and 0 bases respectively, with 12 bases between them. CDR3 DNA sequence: TGCAGCGTGAGCAGGGTGAGCTCCTACGAGCAGTACTTC. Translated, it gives CSVSRVSSYEQYF.

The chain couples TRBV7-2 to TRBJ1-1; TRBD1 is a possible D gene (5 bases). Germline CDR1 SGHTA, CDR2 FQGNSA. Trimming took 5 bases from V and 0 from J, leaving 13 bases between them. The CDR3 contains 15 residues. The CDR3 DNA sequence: TGTGCCAGCAGCCGAGAGGGGATGTTGAACACTGAAGCTTTCTTT. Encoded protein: CASSREGMLNTEAFF.

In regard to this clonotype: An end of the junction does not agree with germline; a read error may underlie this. The CDR3 region is CASSSGLAGDSSYNERFF. The DNA of the CDR3 is TGTGCCAGCAGCTCAGGACTAGCGGGGGACAGCTCCTACAATGAGCGGTTCTTC. V gene TRBV11-3 combines with J gene TRBJ2-1; 13 bases are shared with TRBD2. Germline lookup yields CDR1 SGHNT and CDR2 YENEEA. The CDR3 length is 18 residues.

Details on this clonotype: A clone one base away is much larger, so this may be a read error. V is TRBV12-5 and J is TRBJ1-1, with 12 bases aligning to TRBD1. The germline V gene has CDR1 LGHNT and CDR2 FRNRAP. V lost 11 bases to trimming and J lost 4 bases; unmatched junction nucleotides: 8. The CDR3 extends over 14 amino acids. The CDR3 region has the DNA TGTGCTTGCGGGGACAGGGGGCCGTTCACTGAAGCTTTCTTT. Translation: CACGDRGPFTEAFF.

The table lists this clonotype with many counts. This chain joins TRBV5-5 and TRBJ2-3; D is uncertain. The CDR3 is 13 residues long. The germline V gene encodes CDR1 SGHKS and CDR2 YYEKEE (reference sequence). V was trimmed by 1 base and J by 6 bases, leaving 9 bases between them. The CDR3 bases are TGTGCCAGCAGCTTGTTTGTGGACGATACGCAGTATTTT. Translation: CASSLFVDDTQYF.

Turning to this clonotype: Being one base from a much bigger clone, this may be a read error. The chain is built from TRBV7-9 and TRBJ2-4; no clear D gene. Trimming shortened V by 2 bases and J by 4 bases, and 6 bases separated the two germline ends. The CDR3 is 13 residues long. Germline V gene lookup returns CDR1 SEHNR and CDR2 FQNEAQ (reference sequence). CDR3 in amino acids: CASSLSPKNIQYF. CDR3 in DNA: TGTGCCAGCAGCTTAAGTCCGAAAAACATTCAGTACTTC.

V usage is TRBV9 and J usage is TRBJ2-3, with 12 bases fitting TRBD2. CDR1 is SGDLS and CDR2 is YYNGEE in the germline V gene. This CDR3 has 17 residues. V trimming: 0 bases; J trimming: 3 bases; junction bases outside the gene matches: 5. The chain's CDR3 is CASSVGTSGVITDTQYF. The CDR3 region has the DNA TGTGCCAGCAGCGTAGGGACTAGCGGGGTAATTACAGATACGCAGTATTTT.

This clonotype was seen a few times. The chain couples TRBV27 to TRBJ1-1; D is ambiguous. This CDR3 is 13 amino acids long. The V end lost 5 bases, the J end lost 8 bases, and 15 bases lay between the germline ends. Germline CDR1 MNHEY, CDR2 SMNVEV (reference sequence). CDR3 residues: CASSPWTALEAFF. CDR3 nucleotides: TGTGCCAGCAGTCCCTGGACCGCACTGGAAGCTTTCTTT.

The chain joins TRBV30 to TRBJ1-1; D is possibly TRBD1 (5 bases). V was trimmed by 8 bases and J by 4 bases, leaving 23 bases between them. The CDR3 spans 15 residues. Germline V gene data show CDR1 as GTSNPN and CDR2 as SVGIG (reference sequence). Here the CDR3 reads CAGTGTAGWSTEAFF. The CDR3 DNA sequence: TGTGCCGGAACCGGGACCGCAGGATGGAGCACTGAAGCTTTCTTT.

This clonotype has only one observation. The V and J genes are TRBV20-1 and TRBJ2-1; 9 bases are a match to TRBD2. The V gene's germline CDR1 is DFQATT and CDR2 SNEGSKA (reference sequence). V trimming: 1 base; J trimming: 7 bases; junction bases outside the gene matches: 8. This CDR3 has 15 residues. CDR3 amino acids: CSARVGGRAGNEQFF. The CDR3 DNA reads TGCAGTGCTAGAGTAGGCGGGAGGGCCGGAAATGAGCAGTTCTTC.

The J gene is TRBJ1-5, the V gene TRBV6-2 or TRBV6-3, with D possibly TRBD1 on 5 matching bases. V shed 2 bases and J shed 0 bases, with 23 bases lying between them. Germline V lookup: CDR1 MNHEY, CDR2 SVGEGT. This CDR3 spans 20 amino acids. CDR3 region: CASSYARAAGDIYSNQPQHF. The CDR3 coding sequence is TGTGCCAGCAGTTACGCTCGGGCCGCGGGGGATATATATAGCAATCAGCCCCAGCATTTT.

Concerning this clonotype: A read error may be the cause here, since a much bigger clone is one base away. The CDR3 bases are TGTGCCAGCAGTTCGACCCAGACATTAGGGTACGAGCAGTACTTC. Translating it yields CASSSTQTLGYEQYF. The chain links TRBV28 to TRBJ2-7; D not certain. The V end was cut by 4 bases, the J end by 4 bases, with 17 bases between. There are 15 residues in the CDR3. CDR1 MDHEN and CDR2 SYDVKM come from the germline V gene.

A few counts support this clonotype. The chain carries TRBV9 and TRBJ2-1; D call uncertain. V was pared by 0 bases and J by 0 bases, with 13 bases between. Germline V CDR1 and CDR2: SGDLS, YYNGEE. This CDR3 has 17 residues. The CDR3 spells CASSVGGIPSSYNEQFF. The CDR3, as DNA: TGTGCCAGCAGCGTAGGTGGGATCCCGAGCTCCTACAATGAGCAGTTCTTC. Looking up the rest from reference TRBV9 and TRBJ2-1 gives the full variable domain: DSGVTQTPKHLITATGQRVTLRCSPRSGDLSVYWYQQSLDQGLQFLIQYYNGEERAKGNILERFSAQQFPDLHSELNLSSLELGDSALYFCASSVGGIPSSYNEQFFGPGTRLTVL.